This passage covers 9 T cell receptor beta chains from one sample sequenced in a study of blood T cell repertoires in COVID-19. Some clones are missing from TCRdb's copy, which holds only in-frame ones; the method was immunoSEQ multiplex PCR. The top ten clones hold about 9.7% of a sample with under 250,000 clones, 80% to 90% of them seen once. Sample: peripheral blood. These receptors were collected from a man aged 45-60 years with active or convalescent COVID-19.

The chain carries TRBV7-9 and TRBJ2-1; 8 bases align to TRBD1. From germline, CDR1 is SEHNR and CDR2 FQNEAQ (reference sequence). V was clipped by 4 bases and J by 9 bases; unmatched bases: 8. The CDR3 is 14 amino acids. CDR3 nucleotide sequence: TGTGCCAGCAGCTCACCAGGGGGCTGGGGTGAGCAGTTCTTC. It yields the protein CASSSPGGWGEQFF.

The CDR3 DNA follows: TGTGCCAGCAGTTTTGAGGGGGCTGGCAATCAGCCCCAGCATTTT. Translating gives CASSFEGAGNQPQHF. The V and J genes are TRBV28 and TRBJ1-5; TRBD1 aligns across 7 bases. This CDR3 is built from 15 residues. Trimming at V came to 3 bases and at J to 2 bases, leaving 4 bases not matched to a gene. Germline CDR1 MDHEN, CDR2 SYDVKM.

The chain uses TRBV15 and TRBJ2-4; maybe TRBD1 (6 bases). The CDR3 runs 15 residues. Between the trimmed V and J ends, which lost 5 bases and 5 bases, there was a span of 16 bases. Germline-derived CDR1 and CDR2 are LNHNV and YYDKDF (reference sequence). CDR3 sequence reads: CATSGSRDTQNIQYF. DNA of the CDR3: TGTGCCACCAGCGGATCCCGGGACACTCAAAACATTCAGTACTTC.

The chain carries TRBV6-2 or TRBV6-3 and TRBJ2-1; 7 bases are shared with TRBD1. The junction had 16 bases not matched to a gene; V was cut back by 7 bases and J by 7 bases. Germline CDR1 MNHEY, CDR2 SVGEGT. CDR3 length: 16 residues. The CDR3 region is CASTPLQDRRRNEQFF. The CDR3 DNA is TGTGCCAGCACCCCACTGCAGGACAGGAGAAGAAATGAGCAGTTCTTC.

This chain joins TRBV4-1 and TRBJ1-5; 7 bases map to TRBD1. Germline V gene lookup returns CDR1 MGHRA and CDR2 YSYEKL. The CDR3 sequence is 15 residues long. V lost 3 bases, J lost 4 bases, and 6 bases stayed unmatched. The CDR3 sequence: CASSQSQQGNQPQHF. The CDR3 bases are TGCGCCAGCAGCCAGTCCCAACAGGGGAATCAGCCCCAGCATTTT.

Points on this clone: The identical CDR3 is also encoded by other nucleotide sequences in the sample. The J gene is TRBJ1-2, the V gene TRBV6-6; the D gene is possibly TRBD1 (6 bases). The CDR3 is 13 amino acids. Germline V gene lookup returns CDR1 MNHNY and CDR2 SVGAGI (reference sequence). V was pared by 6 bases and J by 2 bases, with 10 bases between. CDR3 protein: CASRAGANYGYTF. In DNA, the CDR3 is TGTGCCAGCAGGGCAGGGGCAAACTATGGCTACACCTTC.

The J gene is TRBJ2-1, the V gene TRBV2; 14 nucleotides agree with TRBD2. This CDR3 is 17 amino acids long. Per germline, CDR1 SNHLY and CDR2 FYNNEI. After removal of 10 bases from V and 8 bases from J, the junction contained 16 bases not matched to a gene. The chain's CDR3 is CANTLPGLAGVEDEQFF. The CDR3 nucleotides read TGTGCCAATACACTACCGGGACTAGCGGGAGTTGAGGATGAGCAGTTCTTC.

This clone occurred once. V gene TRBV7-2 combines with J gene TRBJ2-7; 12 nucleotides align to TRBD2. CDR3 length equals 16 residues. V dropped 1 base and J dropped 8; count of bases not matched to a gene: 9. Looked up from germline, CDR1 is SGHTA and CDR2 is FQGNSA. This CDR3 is CASSLGLAGGPGKQYF. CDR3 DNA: TGTGCCAGCAGCTTAGGTCTAGCGGGAGGGCCAGGGAAGCAGTACTTC.

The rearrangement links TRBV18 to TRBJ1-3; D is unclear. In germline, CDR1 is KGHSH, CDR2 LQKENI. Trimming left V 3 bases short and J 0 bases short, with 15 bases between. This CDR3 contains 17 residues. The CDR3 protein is CASSPLPSGSSGNTIYF. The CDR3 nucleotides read TGTGCCAGCTCACCTCTGCCCTCGGGGAGCTCTGGAAACACCATATATTTT. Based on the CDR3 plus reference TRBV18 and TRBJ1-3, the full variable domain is NAGVMQNPRHLVRRRGQEARLRCSPMKGHSHVYWYRQLPEEGLKFMVYLQKENIIDESGMPKERFSAEFPKEGPSILRIQQVVRGDSAAYFCASSPLPSGSSGNTIYFGEGSWLTVV.